These 6 T cell receptor beta chains came from one sample sequenced in a study of TIL therapy for anti-PD-1-resistant metastatic lung cancer. The libraries were made with immunoSEQ v3. TCRdb's table, derived via immunoSEQ multiplex PCR, lists solely in-frame clones and lacks some. The sample comprises fewer than 60,000 clones, around 85% of which are singletons, and approximately 5% rests with the top ten. The sample's time point: pre-treatment sample, taken before nivolumab and TIL therapy. This sample comprised blood, obtained at baseline. All receptors derive from a person between 25 and 80 years old with non-small cell lung cancer.

This chain uses TRBV5-1 with TRBJ2-3; TRBD2 agrees at 9 bases. Germline V gives CDR1 SGHRS, CDR2 YFSETQ. The ends lost 0 bases at V and 8 bases at J; junction bases unmatched: 19. The CDR3 has 19 amino acids. CDR3 DNA sequence: TGCGCCAGCAGCTTGGTTCAAGCGGGGGGCCCTACGGAAGTAGGTACGCAGTATTTT. This translates into CASSLVQAGGPTEVGTQYF.

This chain connects TRBV9 to TRBJ2-5; D ambiguous. The CDR3 is 16 residues long. Between the trimmed V and J ends, which lost 0 bases and 4 bases, there was a span of 16 bases. From germline, CDR1 is SGDLS and CDR2 YYNGEE. The CDR3 protein is CASSVGSARSVETQYF. The CDR3, as DNA: TGTGCCAGCAGCGTAGGGTCAGCTAGGTCGGTAGAGACCCAGTACTTC.

The chain employs TRBV24-1 and TRBJ1-5, with D possibly being TRBD1 (5 bases). Looked up from germline, CDR1 is KGHDR and CDR2 is SFDVKD. CDR3 size: 15 residues. V lost 3 bases to trimming and J lost 7 bases, with 15 bases between them. CDR3 region: CATSDRRVVGQPQHF. The CDR3 bases are TGTGCCACCAGTGATCGCAGGGTTGTCGGGCAGCCCCAGCATTTT.

The chain uses TRBV13 and TRBJ2-7, with D tentatively TRBD1 (5 bases). V lost 0 bases and J 6 bases, leaving 9 bases between the germline ends. CDR3 length equals 13 residues. Germline CDR1 reads PRHDT; CDR2 reads FYEKMQ (reference sequence). CDR3 bases: TGTGCCAGCAGCTTAGGCAGGGTGGTCGAGCAGTACTTC. Residues: CASSLGRVVEQYF. Variable domain in full (rest from reference TRBV13 and TRBJ2-7): AAGVIQSPRHLIKEKRETATLKCYPIPRHDTVYWYQQGPGQDPQFLISFYEKMQSDKGSIPDRFSAQQFSDYHSELNMSSLELGDSALYFCASSLGRVVEQYFGPGTRLTVT.

This sequence joins TRBV7-8 and TRBJ1-5; 7 nucleotides match TRBD1. The CDR3 extends over 16 amino acids. The trim removed 2 bases at V and 9 bases at J, leaving 13 bases unmatched. CDR1 is SGHVS, CDR2 FQNEAQ, per germline. CDR3: CASSLSSGTEGWPQHF. CDR3 DNA sequence: TGTGCCAGCAGCTTATCCTCCGGGACAGAGGGTTGGCCCCAGCATTTT.

The V gene is TRBV25-1, the J gene TRBJ1-2; 7 bases are shared with TRBD1. Germline values: CDR1 MGHDK, CDR2 SYGVNS. V was pared by 2 bases and J by 5 bases, with 5 bases of the junction left unmatched. The CDR3 runs 14 residues. The CDR3 DNA is TGTGCCAGCAGTGAACCTGGGACAGAATATGGCTACACCTTC. This codes for CASSEPGTEYGYTF.